This passage covers 31 T cell receptor beta chains from one sample sequenced in a study of response to subunit inactivated influenza vaccine. A single record per CDR3 protein comes from TCRdb applying MiXCR to the RT-PCR reads. The sample yields 650,000 to 800,000 distinct CDR3 sequences, approximately 15% seen once. The source was PBMCs from blood, collected less than 15 days before vaccination. Receptors were obtained from a man aged 45-65 years who received an inactivated influenza vaccine.

The chain links TRBV12-3 or TRBV12-4 to TRBJ2-4; weak D call: TRBD2 (5 bases). V shed 2 bases and J shed 0 bases, with 11 bases lying between them. The CDR3 is made up of 16 amino acids. CDR3 sequence (DNA): TGTGCCAGCAGTTTACGAGGGCCAGTAGCCAAAAACATTCAGTACTTC. Encoded protein: CASSLRGPVAKNIQYF.

The chain links TRBV20-1 to TRBJ1-2; possible D gene TRBD1, 5 bases. CDR1 is DFQATT, CDR2 SNEGSKA, per germline (reference sequence). CDR3 size: 12 residues. The CDR3 DNA sequence: TGCAGCGTTCTTGGGGCGTACTATGGCTACACCTTC. It encodes CSVLGAYYGYTF.

This clonotype was picked up a small number of times. The V call is TRBV20-1, the J call TRBJ2-1; 9 bases agree with TRBD2. J lost 1 base, V lost 1 base, and 5 bases had no gene match. The CDR3 loop spans 16 amino acids. CDR1 is DFQATT, CDR2 SNEGSKA, per germline (reference sequence). CDR3 in amino acids: CSARGSGRVSYNEQFF. The CDR3 DNA is TGCAGTGCTAGAGGTAGCGGGAGAGTTTCCTACAATGAGCAGTTCTTC.

This clonotype was seen a handful of times. This chain connects TRBV6-2 or TRBV6-3 to TRBJ1-1, with D unclear. With 3 bases removed from V and 4 bases from J, the gap between germline ends came to 12 bases. Germline V gives CDR1 MNHEY, CDR2 SVGEGT. CDR3 size: 14 residues. The DNA of the CDR3 is TGTGCCAGCAGTTATCTGGGGATGAGCACTGAAGCTTTCTTT. Translating gives CASSYLGMSTEAFF.

This clonotype was recorded a few times. The chain recombines TRBV6-1 with TRBJ2-3; possible D gene TRBD2, 5 bases. CDR3 length equals 15 residues. The V end was cut by 6 bases, the J end by 2 bases, with 15 bases between. Germline CDR1 and CDR2: MNHNS and SASEGT. CDR3 DNA: TGTGCCAGCAGAGAACCGGGCCTAGCCACAGATACGCAGTATTTT. The encoded protein is CASREPGLATDTQYF.

This chain connects TRBV12-3 or TRBV12-4 to TRBJ2-1, with D unresolved. V was trimmed by 6 bases and J by 5 bases, leaving 17 bases between them. The CDR3 has 15 residues. The CDR3 DNA reads TGTGCCAGCAGCCGGACCTCGCGGACCGACAATGAGCAGTTCTTC. It is translated as CASSRTSRTDNEQFF.

The V gene is TRBV4-2, the J gene TRBJ2-3; TRBD2 is a possible D gene (6 bases). V was cut by 4 bases and J by 4 bases, with 12 bases left in between. Per the germline V gene, CDR1 is LGHNA and CDR2 is YNFKEQ. The length of the CDR3 is 14 residues. The CDR3 here is CASSPSRRADTQYF. The CDR3 nucleotides are TGTGCCAGCAGCCCCTCGAGGAGGGCAGATACGCAGTATTTT.

The V call is TRBV4-3, the J call TRBJ2-7; TRBD2 might be the D (6 bases). Germline V gives CDR1 LGHNA, CDR2 YSLEER. V was trimmed by 0 bases and J by 6 bases, leaving 15 bases between them. The CDR3 covers 15 residues. DNA of the CDR3: TGCGCCAGCAGCCAAGATGTAGCGCTGGGGGGCGAGCAGTACTTC. Translated, it gives CASSQDVALGGEQYF.

There are many counts of this clonotype. The V gene is TRBV28, the J gene TRBJ2-7, with D possibly being TRBD1 (6 bases). V lost 6 bases and J lost 6, with 18 bases in between. The CDR3 length is 14 residues. Germline V gene sequence: CDR1 MDHEN, CDR2 SYDVKM. The CDR3 bases are TGTGCCAGCAGAACCGGGACATCAGCCTCCGAGCAGTACTTC. Translation: CASRTGTSASEQYF.

The chain has TRBV6-5 and TRBJ2-2, with D unresolved. There are 15 residues in the CDR3. The V end was cut by 0 bases, the J end by 5 bases, with 10 bases between. From germline, CDR1 is MNHEY and CDR2 SVGAGI. The CDR3 DNA follows: TGTGCCAGCAGTTACTCGAGTAATCCAACCGGGGAGCTGTTTTTT. It yields the protein CASSYSSNPTGELFF.

This clonotype was counted at least ten times. V usage is TRBV7-8 and J usage is TRBJ2-1; unclear D gene. In germline, CDR1 is SGHVS, CDR2 FQNEAQ. The V end was cut by 3 bases, the J end by 2 bases, with 5 bases between. The CDR3 runs 13 residues. The CDR3 nucleotides read TGTGCCAGCAGCTTCACTGCCTACAATGAGCAGTTCTTC. Translated, it gives CASSFTAYNEQFF.

This clonotype was detected many times. The chain carries TRBV6-2 or TRBV6-3 and TRBJ2-7; D remains ambiguous. The V gene's germline CDR1 is MNHEY and CDR2 SVGEGT. The CDR3 contains 14 residues. V shed 8 bases and J shed 6 bases, with 20 bases lying between them. The CDR3 region has the DNA TGTGCCAGCGAAACGGTTACTACGAGGCGCGAGCAGTACTTC. Its translation: CASETVTTRREQYF.

The chain carries TRBV29-1 and TRBJ2-5; the D is unclear. The V end was cut by 2 bases, the J end by 0 bases, with 7 bases between. In germline, CDR1 is SQVTM, CDR2 ANQGSEA. The CDR3 consists of 13 residues. CDR3 coding DNA: TGCAGCGTTGAATTGACCGACCAAGAGACCCAGTACTTC. It codes for CSVELTDQETQYF.

The chain is built from TRBV12-3 or TRBV12-4 and TRBJ2-7; D gene unclear. Trimming shortened V by 8 bases and J by 3 bases, and 11 bases separated the two germline ends. The CDR3 spans 12 residues. CDR3 DNA: TGTGCCAGCTCAACAGCTTTCTACGAGCAGTACTTC. Translating it yields CASSTAFYEQYF.

This clonotype was seen a handful of times. The genes are TRBV4-3 and TRBJ1-1, with D possibly being TRBD1 (5 bases). The CDR3 runs to 15 residues. Germline CDR1 reads LGHNA; CDR2 reads YSLEER. The V gene lost 0 bases and the J gene lost 5 bases, with 13 bases spanning the gap. In nucleotides, the CDR3 is TGCGCCAGCAGCCAAGATATAGGGGAGGAGACTGAAGCTTTCTTT. Protein: CASSQDIGEETEAFF.

The rearrangement links TRBV9 to TRBJ1-2; no firm D call. Germline CDR1 and CDR2: SGDLS and YYNGEE. CDR3 length: 14 residues. V lost 0 bases to trimming and J lost 2 bases, with 8 bases between them. The DNA for the CDR3 is TGTGCCAGCAGCGTAGAGGAGGGAAACTATGGCTACACCTTC. It codes for CASSVEEGNYGYTF.

This chain joins TRBV30 and TRBJ2-4, with 7 bases lining up with TRBD2. J was trimmed by 3 bases and V by 1 base; bases with no gene match: 9. The CDR3 spans 16 residues. From germline, CDR1 is GTSNPN and CDR2 SVGIG (reference sequence). CDR3 region: CAWSEGGDYFKNIQYF. CDR3 DNA sequence: TGTGCCTGGAGTGAGGGAGGGGACTACTTCAAAAACATTCAGTACTTC.

Only one count was recorded for this clonotype. This sequence joins TRBV11-2 and TRBJ2-7; 9 nucleotides align to TRBD1. Per the germline V gene, CDR1 is SGHAT and CDR2 is FQNNGV. CDR3 length equals 15 residues. With V trimmed by 3 bases and J by 1 base, 4 bases remained unmatched. CDR3 protein: CASSFGQGTSYEQYF. CDR3 DNA: TGTGCCAGCAGCTTCGGACAGGGGACTTCCTACGAGCAGTACTTC.

The chain has TRBV7-2 and TRBJ2-1, with TRBD2 matching over 11 bases. The V gene end was trimmed by 0 bases and the J gene end by 1 base; junction bases not matched to a gene: 8. Germline V gives CDR1 SGHTA, CDR2 FQGNSA. The CDR3 is 19 residues long. The chain's CDR3 is CASSLAGLAGFGSYNEQFF. The CDR3 coding sequence is TGTGCCAGCAGCTTAGCTGGACTAGCGGGTTTTGGGTCCTACAATGAGCAGTTCTTC.

This clonotype came up many times. The J gene is TRBJ2-7, the V gene TRBV20-1, with a possible D match to TRBD2 (6 bases). This CDR3 is built from 13 residues. V lost 3 bases to trimming and J lost 5 bases, with 14 bases between them. The germline V gene encodes CDR1 DFQATT and CDR2 SNEGSKA (reference sequence). The CDR3 bases are TGCAGTGCTAGGGTTCTAGCGCTCGACGAGCAGTACTTC. Translating it yields CSARVLALDEQYF.

This clonotype showed up just a few times. This chain uses TRBV20-1 with TRBJ2-7; the D is unclear. Deletions cut 5 bases from V and 9 bases from J, with 14 bases between. Germline V gene data show CDR1 as DFQATT and CDR2 as SNEGSKA (reference sequence). The CDR3 length is 11 residues. CDR3 in amino acids: CSAHDPPRQYF. The DNA for the CDR3 is TGCAGTGCTCACGATCCCCCCCGGCAGTACTTC.

This clonotype was seen ten or more times. This sequence joins TRBV5-1 and TRBJ2-7, with 8 nucleotides matching TRBD1. The CDR3 spans 14 residues. Germline CDR1 reads SGHRS; CDR2 reads YFSETQ. The V segment lost 4 bases and the J segment 0 bases; nucleotides outside the gene matches: 3. The chain's CDR3 is CASSRTGPSYEQYF. CDR3 nucleotide sequence: TGCGCCAGCAGCCGGACAGGGCCCTCCTACGAGCAGTACTTC.

Notes on this clonotype: The germline gene is not matched at one end of the junction; a read error may be the cause. This chain uses TRBV24-1 with TRBJ2-5; 7 bases agree with TRBD1. This CDR3 has 16 residues. Germline assignment: CDR1 KGHDR and CDR2 SFDVKD. The CDR3 region has the DNA TGTGCCGCCAGTGATTTTGAATCAGGGGGATCGGAGACCCAGTACTTC. Translating gives CAASDFESGGSETQYF.

This clonotype was counted a single time. The V call is TRBV7-3, the J call TRBJ2-6; no clear D. The length of the CDR3 is 18 residues. Germline V gene lookup returns CDR1 SGHTA and CDR2 FQGTGA. Trimming stripped 0 bases from V and 4 bases from J, with 16 bases between. As DNA, the CDR3 is TGTGCCAGCAGCTTAACGTCGCCGCCTTCGGGCGGGGCCAACGTCCTGACTTTC. Translating it yields CASSLTSPPSGGANVLTF.

The V gene is TRBV7-2, the J gene TRBJ2-7; D gene unclear. From germline, CDR1 is SGHTA and CDR2 FQGNSA. The CDR3 runs to 13 residues. V was clipped by 3 bases and J by 2 bases, with 8 bases between them. The CDR3 sequence: CASSLVRAYEQYF. DNA of the CDR3: TGTGCCAGCAGCTTGGTACGGGCCTACGAGCAGTACTTC.

In its sample, this clonotype was seen a few times. This chain uses TRBV18 with TRBJ1-6; 7 nucleotides align to TRBD1. This CDR3 comprises 13 residues. Trimming removed 5 bases from V and 7 bases from J; junction bases left unmatched: 2. Per germline, CDR1 KGHSH and CDR2 LQKENI. The CDR3 bases are TGTGCCAGCTCATCGGACAGGAATTCACCCCTCCACTTT. This gives the protein CASSSDRNSPLHF.

In this sample, this clonotype turned up a few times. This chain connects TRBV7-9 to TRBJ2-7; 7 bases match TRBD1. CDR1 and CDR2 from the germline V gene are SEHNR and FQNEAQ (reference sequence). V was pared by 5 bases and J by 6 bases, with 16 bases of the junction left unmatched. This CDR3 is built from 16 residues. This CDR3 reads CASSPRGRGGPGEQYF. In nucleotides, the CDR3 is TGTGCCAGCAGCCCAAGGGGGCGTGGGGGACCTGGCGAGCAGTACTTC.

The CDR3 spells CASSYGSEAFF. Here the CDR3 DNA reads TGTGCCAGCAGTTACGGTAGTGAAGCTTTCTTT. The V gene is TRBV6-2 or TRBV6-3, the J gene TRBJ1-1, with D unclear. Looked up from germline, CDR1 is MNHEY and CDR2 is SVGEGT. This CDR3 region has 11 residues. Trimming left V 2 bases short and J 7 bases short, with 5 bases between.

CDR3 loop: CSALKLGPTDTQYF. Written as DNA, the CDR3 is TGCAGTGCTCTAAAGCTAGGTCCCACAGATACGCAGTATTTT. The chain employs TRBV20-1 and TRBJ2-3; D uncertain. This CDR3 has 14 residues. Germline CDR1 reads DFQATT; CDR2 reads SNEGSKA (reference sequence). Trimming cost V 5 bases and J 2 bases, with 14 bases left between them.

This clonotype has a count of ten or more. The chain is built from TRBV28 and TRBJ2-7, with 7 positions matching TRBD1. This CDR3 is built from 14 residues. J lost 3 bases, V lost 6 bases, and 8 bases had no gene match. Germline V lookup: CDR1 MDHEN, CDR2 SYDVKM. The CDR3 loop reads CASRKGQSLYEQYF. The DNA of the CDR3 is TGTGCCAGCAGAAAGGGACAGTCCCTCTACGAGCAGTACTTC. The full variable domain, its missing parts supplied by reference TRBV28 and TRBJ2-7, is DVKVTQSSRYLVKRTGEKVFLECVQDMDHENMFWYRQDPGLGLRLIYFSYDVKMKEKGDIPEGYSVSREKKERFSLILESASTNQTSMYLCASRKGQSLYEQYFGPGTRLTVT.

This clonotype was picked up many times. The chain recombines TRBV20-1 with TRBJ1-6; no reliable D call. The CDR3 has 13 amino acids. Germline lookup yields CDR1 DFQATT and CDR2 SNEGSKA (reference sequence). V lost 6 bases to trimming and J lost 14 bases, with 20 bases between them. The CDR3 sequence: CSAPDGSEGSLHF. DNA of the CDR3: TGCAGTGCCCCGGACGGGTCCGAGGGATCCCTCCACTTT.